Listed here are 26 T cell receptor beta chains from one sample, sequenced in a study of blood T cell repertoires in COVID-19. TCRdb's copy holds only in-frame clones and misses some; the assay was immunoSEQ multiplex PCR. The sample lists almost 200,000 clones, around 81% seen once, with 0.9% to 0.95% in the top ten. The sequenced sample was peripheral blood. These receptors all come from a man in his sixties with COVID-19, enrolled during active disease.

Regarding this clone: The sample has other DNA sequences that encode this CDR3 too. CDR3 DNA: TGTGCCAGCAGCTTAGAAGTAGGGGGGGACACTGAAGCTTTCTTT. Protein sequence: CASSLEVGGDTEAFF. The gene calls are TRBV7-9 and TRBJ1-1; weak D call: TRBD1 (6 bases). The CDR3 has 15 residues. Germline V gene lookup returns CDR1 SEHNR and CDR2 FQNEAQ (reference sequence). Trimming took off 1 base at V and 3 bases at J, with 12 bases between the two ends.

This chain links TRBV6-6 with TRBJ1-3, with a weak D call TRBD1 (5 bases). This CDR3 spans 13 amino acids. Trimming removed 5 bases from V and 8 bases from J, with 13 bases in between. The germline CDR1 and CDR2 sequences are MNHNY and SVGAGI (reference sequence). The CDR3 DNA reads TGTGCCAGCAGTCCGGGTCTAGGGGACACCATATATTTT. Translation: CASSPGLGDTIYF.

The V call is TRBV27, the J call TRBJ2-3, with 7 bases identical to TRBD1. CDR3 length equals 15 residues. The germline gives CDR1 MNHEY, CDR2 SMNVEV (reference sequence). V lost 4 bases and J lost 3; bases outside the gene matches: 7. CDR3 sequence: CASSWRQGQTDTQYF. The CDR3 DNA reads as TGTGCCAGCAGTTGGCGTCAGGGACAGACAGATACGCAGTATTTT.

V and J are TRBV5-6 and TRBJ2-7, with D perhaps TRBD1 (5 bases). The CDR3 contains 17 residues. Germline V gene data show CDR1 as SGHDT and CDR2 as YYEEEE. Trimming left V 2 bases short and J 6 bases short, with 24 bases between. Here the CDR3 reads CASSLTLGAGQRIEQYF. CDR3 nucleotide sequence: TGTGCCAGCAGCTTAACTCTAGGGGCAGGTCAACGGATCGAGCAGTACTTC.

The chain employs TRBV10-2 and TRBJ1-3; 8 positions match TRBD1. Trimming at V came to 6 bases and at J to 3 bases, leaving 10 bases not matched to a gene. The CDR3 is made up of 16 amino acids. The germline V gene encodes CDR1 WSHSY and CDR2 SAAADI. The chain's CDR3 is CASSLLPTGVGNTIYF. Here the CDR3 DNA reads TGCGCCAGCAGCCTACTACCGACAGGGGTTGGAAACACCATATATTTT.

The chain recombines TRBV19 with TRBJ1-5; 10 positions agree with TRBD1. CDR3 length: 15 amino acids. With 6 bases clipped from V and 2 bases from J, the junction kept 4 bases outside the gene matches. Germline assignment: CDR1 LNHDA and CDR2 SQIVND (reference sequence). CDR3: CASRGTGVGNQPQHF. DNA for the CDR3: TGTGCCAGTAGGGGGACAGGGGTGGGCAATCAGCCCCAGCATTTT.

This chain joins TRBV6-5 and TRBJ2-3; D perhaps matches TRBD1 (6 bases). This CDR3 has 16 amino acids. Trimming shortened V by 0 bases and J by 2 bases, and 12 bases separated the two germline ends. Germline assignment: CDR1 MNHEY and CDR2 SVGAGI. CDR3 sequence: CASSYSGSGATDTQYF. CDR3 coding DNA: TGTGCCAGCAGTTACTCTGGTTCAGGGGCCACAGATACGCAGTATTTT.

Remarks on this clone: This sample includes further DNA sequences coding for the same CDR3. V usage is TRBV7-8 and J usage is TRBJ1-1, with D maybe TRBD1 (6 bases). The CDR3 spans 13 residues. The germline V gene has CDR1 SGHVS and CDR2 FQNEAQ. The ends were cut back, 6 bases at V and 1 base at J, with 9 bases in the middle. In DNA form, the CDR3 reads TGTGCCAGCAGTGGACAGACGAACACTGAAGCTTTCTTT. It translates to CASSGQTNTEAFF.

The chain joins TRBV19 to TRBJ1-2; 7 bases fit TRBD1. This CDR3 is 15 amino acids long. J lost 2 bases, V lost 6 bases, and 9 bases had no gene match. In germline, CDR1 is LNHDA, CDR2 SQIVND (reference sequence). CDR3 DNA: TGTGCCAGTAGGATCGACTACAGGGGCAACTATGGCTACACCTTC. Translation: CASRIDYRGNYGYTF.

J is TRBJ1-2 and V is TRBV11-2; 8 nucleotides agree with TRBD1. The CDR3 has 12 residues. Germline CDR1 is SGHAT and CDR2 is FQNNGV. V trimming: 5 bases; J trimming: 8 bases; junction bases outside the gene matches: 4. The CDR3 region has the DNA TGTGCCAGCAGCCTACAGGGGGGCGGCTACACCTTC. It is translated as CASSLQGGGYTF.

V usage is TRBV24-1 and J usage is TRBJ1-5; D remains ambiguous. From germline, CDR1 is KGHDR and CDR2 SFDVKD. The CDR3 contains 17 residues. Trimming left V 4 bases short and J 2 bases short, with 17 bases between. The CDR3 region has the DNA TGTGCCACCAGTGACAGGCCTCGGGGAAGGGGCAATCAGCCCCAGCATTTT. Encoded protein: CATSDRPRGRGNQPQHF.

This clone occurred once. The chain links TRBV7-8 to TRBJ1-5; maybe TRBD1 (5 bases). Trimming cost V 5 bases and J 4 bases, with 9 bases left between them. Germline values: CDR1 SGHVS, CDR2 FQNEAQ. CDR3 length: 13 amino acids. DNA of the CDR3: TGTGCCAGCAGCCGGGGGGGGAATCAGCCCCAGCATTTT. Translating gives CASSRGGNQPQHF.

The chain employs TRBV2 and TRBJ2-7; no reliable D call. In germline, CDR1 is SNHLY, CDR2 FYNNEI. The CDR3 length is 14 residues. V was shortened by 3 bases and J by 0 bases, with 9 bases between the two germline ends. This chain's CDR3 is CASSEWRSSYEQYF. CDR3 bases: TGTGCCAGCAGTGAGTGGCGGAGCTCCTACGAGCAGTACTTC.

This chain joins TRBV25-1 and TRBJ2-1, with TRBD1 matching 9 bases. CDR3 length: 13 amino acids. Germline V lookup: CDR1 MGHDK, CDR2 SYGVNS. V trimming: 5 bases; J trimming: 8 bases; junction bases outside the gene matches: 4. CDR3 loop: CASSTRDRDEQFF. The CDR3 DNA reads TGTGCCAGCAGTACCCGGGACAGGGATGAGCAGTTCTTC.

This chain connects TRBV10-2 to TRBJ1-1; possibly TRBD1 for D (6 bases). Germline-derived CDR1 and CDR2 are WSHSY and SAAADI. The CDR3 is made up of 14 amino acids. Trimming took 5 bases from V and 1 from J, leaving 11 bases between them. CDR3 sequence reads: CASSHQQGNTEAFF. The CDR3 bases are TGCGCCAGCAGTCATCAACAGGGGAACACTGAAGCTTTCTTT.

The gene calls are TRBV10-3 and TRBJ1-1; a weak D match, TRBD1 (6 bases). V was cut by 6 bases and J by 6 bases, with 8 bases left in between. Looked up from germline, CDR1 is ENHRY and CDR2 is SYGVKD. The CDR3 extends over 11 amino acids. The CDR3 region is CAIRGQSEAFF. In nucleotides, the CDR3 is TGTGCCATCAGGGGACAATCTGAAGCTTTCTTT.

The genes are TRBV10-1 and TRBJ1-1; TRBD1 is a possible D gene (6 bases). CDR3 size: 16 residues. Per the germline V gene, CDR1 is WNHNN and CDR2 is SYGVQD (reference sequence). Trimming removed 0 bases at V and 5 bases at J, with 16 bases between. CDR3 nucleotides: TGCGCCAGCAGTGAGTCGGGGGCGCTTAGGGGAACTGAAGCTTTCTTT. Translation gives CASSESGALRGTEAFF.

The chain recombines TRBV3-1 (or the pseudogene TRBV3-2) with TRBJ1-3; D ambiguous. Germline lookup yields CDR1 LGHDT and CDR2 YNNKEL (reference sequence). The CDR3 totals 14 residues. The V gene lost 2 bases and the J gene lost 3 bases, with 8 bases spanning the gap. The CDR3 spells CASSQITDGNTIYF. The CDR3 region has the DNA TGTGCCAGCAGCCAAATAACAGATGGAAACACCATATATTTT.

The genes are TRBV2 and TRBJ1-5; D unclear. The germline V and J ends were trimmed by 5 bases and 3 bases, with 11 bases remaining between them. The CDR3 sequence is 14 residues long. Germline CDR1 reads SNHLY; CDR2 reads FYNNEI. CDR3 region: CASSFANPNQPQHF. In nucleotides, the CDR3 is TGTGCCAGCAGTTTTGCGAACCCCAATCAGCCCCAGCATTTT.

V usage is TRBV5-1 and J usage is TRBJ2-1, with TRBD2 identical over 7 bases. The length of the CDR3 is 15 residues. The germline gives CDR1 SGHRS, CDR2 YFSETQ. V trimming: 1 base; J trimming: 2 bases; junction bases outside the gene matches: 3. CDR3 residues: CASSLRLAAYNEQFF. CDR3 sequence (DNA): TGCGCCAGCAGCTTGAGGCTAGCGGCCTACAATGAGCAGTTCTTC.

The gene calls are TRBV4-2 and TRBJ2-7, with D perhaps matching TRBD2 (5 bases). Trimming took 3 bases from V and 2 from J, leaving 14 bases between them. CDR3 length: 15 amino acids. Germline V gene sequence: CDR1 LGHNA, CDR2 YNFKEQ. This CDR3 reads CASSQAHGEAYEQYF. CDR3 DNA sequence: TGTGCCAGCAGCCAGGCCCACGGGGAAGCCTACGAGCAGTACTTC.

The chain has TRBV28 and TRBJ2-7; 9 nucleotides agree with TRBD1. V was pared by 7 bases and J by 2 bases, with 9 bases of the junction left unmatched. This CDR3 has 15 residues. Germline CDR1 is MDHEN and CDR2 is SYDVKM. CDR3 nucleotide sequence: TGTGCCAGCACCCTACCGGGACAGGGTCCCTACGAGCAGTACTTC. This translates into CASTLPGQGPYEQYF.

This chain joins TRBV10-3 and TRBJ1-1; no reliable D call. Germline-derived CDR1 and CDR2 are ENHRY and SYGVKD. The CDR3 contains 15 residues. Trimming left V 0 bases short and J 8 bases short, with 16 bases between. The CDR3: CAISESRPPRVEAFF. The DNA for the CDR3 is TGTGCCATCAGTGAGTCAAGACCCCCTCGGGTCGAAGCTTTCTTT.

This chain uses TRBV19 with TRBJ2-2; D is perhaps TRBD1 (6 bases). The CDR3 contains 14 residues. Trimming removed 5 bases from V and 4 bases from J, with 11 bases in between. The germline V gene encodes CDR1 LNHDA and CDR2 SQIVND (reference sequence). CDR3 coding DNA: TGTGCCAGTAGTCCACAGGGAACCACCGGGGAGCTGTTTTTT. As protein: CASSPQGTTGELFF.

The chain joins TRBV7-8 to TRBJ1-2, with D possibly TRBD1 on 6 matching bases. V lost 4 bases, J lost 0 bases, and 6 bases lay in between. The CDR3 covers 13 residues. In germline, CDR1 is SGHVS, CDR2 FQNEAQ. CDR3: CASSWTANYGYTF. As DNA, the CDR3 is TGTGCCAGCAGCTGGACAGCTAACTATGGCTACACCTTC.

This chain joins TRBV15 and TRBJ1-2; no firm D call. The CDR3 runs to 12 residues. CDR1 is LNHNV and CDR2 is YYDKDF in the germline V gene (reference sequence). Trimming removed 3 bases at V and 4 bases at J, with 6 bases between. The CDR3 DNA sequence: TGTGCCACCAGCAGGGGCCCCTATGGCTACACCTTC. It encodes CATSRGPYGYTF.